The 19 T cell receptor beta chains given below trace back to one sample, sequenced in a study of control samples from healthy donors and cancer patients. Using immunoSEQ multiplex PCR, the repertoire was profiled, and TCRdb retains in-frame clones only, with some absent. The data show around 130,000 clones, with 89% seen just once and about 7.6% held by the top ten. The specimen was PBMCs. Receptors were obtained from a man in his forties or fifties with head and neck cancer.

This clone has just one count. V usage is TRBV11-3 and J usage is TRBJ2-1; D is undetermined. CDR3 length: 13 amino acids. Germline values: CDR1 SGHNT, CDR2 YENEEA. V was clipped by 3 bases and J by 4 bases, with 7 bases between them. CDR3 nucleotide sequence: TGTGCCAGCAGCTTTACACAGTACAATGAGCAGTTCTTC. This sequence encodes CASSFTQYNEQFF.

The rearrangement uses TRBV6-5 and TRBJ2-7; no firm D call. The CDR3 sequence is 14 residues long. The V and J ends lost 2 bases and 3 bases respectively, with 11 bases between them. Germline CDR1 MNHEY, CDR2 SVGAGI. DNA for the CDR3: TGTGCCAGCAGTTACATTGCTTTGGGCTACGAGCAGTACTTC. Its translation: CASSYIALGYEQYF.

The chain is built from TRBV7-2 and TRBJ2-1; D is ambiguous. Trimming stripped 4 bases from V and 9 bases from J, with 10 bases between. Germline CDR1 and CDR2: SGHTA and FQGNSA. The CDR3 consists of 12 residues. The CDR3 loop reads CASSSFGFEQFF. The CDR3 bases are TGTGCCAGCAGCTCGTTCGGATTTGAGCAGTTCTTC.

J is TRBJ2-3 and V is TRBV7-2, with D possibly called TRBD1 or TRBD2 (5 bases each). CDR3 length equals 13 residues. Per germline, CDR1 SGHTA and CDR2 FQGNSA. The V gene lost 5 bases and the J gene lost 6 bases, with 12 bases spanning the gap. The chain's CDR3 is CASSRGARDTQYF. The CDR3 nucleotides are TGTGCCAGCAGCCGGGGCGCCCGGGATACGCAGTATTTT. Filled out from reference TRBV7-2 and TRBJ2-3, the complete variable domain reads GAGVSQSPSNKVTEKGKDVELRCDPISGHTALYWYRQSLGQGLEFLIYFQGNSAPDKSGLPSDRFSAERTGGSVSTLTIQRTQQEDSAVYLCASSRGARDTQYFGPGTRLTVL.

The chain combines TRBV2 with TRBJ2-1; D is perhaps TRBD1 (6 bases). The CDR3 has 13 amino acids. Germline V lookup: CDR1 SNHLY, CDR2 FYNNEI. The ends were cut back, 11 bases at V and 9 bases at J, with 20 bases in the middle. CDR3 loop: CAGRQEAGSEQFF. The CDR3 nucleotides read TGTGCCGGACGACAGGAGGCTGGTTCTGAGCAGTTCTTC.

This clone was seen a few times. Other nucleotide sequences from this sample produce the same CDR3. CDR3 sequence (DNA): TGTGCCAGCAGTTTCAAGGAGTACACTGAAGCTTTCTTT. Protein sequence: CASSFKEYTEAFF. The chain uses TRBV6-4 and TRBJ1-1, with D uncertain. Per the germline V gene, CDR1 is MRHNA and CDR2 is SNTAGT. Trimming removed 5 bases from V and 3 bases from J, with 10 bases in between. This CDR3 region has 13 residues.

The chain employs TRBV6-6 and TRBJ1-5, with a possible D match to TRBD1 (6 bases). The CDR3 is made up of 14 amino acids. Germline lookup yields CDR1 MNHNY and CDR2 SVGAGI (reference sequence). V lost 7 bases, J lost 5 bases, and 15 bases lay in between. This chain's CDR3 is CASTPGDFHQPQHF. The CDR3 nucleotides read TGTGCCAGCACCCCAGGGGATTTCCATCAGCCCCAGCATTTT.

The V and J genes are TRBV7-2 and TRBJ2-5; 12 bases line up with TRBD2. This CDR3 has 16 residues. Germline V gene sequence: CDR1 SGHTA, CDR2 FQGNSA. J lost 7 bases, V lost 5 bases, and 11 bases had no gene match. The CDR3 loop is CASSPPGLAGRATQYF. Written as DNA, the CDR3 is TGTGCCAGCAGCCCGCCTGGACTAGCGGGAAGGGCGACCCAGTACTTC.

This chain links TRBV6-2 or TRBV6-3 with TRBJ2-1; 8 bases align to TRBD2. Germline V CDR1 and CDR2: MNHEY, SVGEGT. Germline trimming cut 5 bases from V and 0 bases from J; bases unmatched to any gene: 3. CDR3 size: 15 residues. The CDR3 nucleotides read TGTGCCAGCAGTCAACTAGCGGCCTCCTACAATGAGCAGTTCTTC. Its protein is CASSQLAASYNEQFF.

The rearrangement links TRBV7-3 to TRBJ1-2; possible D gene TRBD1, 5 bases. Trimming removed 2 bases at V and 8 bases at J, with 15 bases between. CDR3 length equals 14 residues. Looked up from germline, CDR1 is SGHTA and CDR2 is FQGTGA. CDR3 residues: CASSLDSGAGGYTF. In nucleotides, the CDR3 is TGTGCCAGCAGCTTAGACAGTGGAGCTGGGGGCTACACCTTC.

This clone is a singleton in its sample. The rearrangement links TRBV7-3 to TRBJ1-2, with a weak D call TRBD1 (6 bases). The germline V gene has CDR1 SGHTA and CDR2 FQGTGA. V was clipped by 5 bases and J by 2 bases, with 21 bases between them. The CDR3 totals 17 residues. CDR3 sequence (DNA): TGTGCCAGCAGCACGCCAGGGGCAACCAGGGGAAACTATGGCTACACCTTC. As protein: CASSTPGATRGNYGYTF.

Here the CDR3 reads CASSQALMRSLYEQYF. The CDR3 bases are TGTGCCAGCAGCCAAGCCCTCATGAGATCCCTCTACGAGCAGTACTTC. The chain uses TRBV4-2 and TRBJ2-7; D is uncertain. Trimming left V 1 base short and J 3 bases short, with 16 bases between. Germline CDR1 reads LGHNA; CDR2 reads YNFKEQ. The CDR3 has 16 amino acids.

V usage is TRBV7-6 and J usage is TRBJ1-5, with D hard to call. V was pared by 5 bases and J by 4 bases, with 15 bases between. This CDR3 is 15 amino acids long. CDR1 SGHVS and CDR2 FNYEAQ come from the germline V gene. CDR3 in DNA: TGTGCCAGCAGCCCTACCGCGGGAGAAAATCAGCCCCAGCATTTT. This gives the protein CASSPTAGENQPQHF.

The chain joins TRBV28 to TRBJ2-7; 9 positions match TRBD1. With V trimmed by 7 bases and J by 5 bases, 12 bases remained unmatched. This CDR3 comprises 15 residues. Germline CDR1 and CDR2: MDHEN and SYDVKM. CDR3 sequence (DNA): TGTGCCAGCACGTACAGTGGGACAGGGAGGCACGAGCAGTACTTC. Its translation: CASTYSGTGRHEQYF.

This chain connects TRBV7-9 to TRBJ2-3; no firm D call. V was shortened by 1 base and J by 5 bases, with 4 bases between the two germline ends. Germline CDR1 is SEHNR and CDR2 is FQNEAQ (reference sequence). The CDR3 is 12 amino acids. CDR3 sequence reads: CASSLEQDTQYF. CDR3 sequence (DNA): TGTGCCAGCAGCTTAGAGCAAGATACGCAGTATTTT. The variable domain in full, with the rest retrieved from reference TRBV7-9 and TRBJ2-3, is DTGVSQNPRHKITKRGQNVTFRCDPISEHNRLYWYRQTLGQGPEFLTYFQNEAQLEKSRLLSDRFSAERPKGSFSTLEIQRTEQGDSAMYLCASSLEQDTQYFGPGTRLTVL.

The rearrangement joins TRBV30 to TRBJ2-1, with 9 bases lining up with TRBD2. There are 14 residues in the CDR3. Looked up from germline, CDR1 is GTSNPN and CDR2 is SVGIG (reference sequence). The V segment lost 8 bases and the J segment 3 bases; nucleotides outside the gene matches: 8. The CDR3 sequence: CAGTSLIYYNEQFF. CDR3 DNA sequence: TGTGCCGGGACTAGCCTCATCTACTACAATGAGCAGTTCTTC.

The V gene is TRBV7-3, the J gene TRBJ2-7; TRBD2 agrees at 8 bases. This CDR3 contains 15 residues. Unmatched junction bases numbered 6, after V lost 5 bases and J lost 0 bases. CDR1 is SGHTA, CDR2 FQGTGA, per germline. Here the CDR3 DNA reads TGTGCCAGCAGCCAAAGCGGGGGAGTCTCCTACGAGCAGTACTTC. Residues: CASSQSGGVSYEQYF.

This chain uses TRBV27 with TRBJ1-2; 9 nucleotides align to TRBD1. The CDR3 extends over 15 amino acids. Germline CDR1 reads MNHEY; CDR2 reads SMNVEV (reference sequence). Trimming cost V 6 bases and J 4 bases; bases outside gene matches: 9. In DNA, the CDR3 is TGTGCCAGCAGCTCGGACAGGGGTTACCTCTATGGCTACACCTTC. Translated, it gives CASSSDRGYLYGYTF.

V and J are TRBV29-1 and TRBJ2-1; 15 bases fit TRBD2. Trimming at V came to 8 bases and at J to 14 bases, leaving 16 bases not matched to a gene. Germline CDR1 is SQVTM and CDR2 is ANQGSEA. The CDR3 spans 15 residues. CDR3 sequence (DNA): TGCAGCTCCCAAACACCCGGGACTAGCGGGGGGACGAAGTTCTTC. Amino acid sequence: CSSQTPGTSGGTKFF.